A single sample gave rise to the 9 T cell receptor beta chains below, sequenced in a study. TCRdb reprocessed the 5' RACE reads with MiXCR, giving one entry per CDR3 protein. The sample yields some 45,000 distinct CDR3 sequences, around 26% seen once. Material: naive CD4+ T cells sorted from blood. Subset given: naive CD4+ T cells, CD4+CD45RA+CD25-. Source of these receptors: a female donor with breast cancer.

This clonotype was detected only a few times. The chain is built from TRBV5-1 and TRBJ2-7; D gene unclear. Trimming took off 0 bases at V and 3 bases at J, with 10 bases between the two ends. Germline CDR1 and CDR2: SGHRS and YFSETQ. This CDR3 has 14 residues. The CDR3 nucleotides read TGCGCCAGCAGCTTGGGGCGGCAGGTCTACGAGCAGTACTTC. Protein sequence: CASSLGRQVYEQYF.

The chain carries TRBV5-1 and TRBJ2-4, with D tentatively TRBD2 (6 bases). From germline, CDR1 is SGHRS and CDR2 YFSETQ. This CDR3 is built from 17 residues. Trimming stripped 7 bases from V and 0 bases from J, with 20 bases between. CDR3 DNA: TGCGCCAGCGTCCCCGTGGGGGGTGTGCTAGCCAAAAACATTCAGTACTTC. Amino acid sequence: CASVPVGGVLAKNIQYF. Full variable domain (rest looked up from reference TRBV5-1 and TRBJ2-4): KAGVTQTPRYLIKTRGQQVTLSCSPISGHRSVSWYQQTPGQGLQFLFEYFSETQRNKGNFPGRFSGRQFSNSRSEMNVSTLELGDSALYLCASVPVGGVLAKNIQYFGAGTRLSVL.

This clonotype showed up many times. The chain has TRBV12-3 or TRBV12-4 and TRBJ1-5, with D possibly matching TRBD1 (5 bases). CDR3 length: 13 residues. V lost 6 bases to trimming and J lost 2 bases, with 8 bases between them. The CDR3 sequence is CASSKGGNQPQHF. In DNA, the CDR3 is TGTGCCAGCAGCAAAGGGGGCAATCAGCCCCAGCATTTT.

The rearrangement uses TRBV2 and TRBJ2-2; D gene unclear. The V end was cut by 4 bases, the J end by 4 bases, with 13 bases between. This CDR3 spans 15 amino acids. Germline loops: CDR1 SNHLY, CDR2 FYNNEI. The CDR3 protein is CASSATLWGTGELFF. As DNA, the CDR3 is TGTGCCAGCAGTGCGACCTTGTGGGGCACCGGGGAGCTGTTTTTT.

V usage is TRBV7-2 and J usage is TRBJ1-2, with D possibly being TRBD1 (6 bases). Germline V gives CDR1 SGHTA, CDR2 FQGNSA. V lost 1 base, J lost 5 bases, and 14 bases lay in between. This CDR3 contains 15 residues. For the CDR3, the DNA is TGTGCCAGCAGCTTAGATAGGACAGAGGCTTATGGCTACACCTTC. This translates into CASSLDRTEAYGYTF.

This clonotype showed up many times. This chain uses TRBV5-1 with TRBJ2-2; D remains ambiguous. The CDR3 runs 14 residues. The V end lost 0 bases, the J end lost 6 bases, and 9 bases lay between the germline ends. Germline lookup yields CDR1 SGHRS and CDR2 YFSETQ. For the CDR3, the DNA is TGCGCCAGCAGCTTGGAACATGCTTCCGGGGAGCTGTTTTTT. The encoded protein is CASSLEHASGELFF.

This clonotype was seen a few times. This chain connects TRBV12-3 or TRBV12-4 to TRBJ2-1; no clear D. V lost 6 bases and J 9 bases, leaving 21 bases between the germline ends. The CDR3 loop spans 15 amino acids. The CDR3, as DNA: TGTGCCAGCAGCCCTCTCGCATCCCCCTTGGGTGAGCAGTTCTTC. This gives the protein CASSPLASPLGEQFF.

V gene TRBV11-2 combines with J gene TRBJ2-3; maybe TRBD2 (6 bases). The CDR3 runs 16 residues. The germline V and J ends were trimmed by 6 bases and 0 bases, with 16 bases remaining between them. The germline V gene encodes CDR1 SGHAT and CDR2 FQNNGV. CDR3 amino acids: CASRGPGLRSTDTQYF. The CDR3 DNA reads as TGTGCCAGCAGAGGACCGGGACTTAGGAGCACAGATACGCAGTATTTT.

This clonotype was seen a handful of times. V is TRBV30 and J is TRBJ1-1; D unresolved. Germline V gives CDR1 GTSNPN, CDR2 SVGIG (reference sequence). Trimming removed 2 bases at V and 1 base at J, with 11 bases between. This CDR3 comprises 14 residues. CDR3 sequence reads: CAWSWGRKNTEAFF. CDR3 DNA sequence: TGTGCCTGGAGTTGGGGTCGGAAGAACACTGAAGCTTTCTTT. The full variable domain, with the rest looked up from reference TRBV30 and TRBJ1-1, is SQTIHQWPATLVQPVGSPLSLECTVEGTSNPNLYWYRQAAGRGLQLLFYSVGIGQISSEVPQNLSASRPQDRQFILSSKKLLLSDSGFYLCAWSWGRKNTEAFFGQGTRLTVV.